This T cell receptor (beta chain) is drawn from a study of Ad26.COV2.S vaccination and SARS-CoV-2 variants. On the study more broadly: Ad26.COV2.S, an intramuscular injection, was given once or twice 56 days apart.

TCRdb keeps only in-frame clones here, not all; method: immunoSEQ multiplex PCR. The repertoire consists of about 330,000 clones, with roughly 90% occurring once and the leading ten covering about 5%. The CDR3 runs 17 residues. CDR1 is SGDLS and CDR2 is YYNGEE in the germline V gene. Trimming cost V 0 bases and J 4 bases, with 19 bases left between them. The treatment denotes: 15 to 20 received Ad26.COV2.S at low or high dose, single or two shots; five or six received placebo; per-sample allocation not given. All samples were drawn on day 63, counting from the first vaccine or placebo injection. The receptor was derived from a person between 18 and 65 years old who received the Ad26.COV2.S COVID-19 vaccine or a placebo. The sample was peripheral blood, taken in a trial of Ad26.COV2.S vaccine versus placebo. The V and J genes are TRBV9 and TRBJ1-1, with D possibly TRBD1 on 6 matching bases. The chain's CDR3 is CASSVGLLGGQITEAFF. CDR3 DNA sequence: TGTGCCAGCAGCGTAGGGTTATTAGGGGGTCAGATCACTGAAGCTTTCTTT. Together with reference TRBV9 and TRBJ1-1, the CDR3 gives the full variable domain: DSGVTQTPKHLITATGQRVTLRCSPRSGDLSVYWYQQSLDQGLQFLIQYYNGEERAKGNILERFSAQQFPDLHSELNLSSLELGDSALYFCASSVGLLGGQITEAFFGQGTRLTVV.